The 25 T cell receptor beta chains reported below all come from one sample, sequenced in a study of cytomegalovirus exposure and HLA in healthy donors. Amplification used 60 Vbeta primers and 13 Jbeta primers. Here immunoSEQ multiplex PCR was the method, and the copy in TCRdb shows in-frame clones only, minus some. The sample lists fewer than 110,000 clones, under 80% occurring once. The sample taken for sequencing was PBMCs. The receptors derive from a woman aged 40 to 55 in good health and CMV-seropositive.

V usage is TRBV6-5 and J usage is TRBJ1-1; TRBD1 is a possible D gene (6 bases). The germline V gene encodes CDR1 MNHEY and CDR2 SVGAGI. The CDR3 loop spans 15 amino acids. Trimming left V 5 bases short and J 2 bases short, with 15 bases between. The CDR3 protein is CASSIQPGGNTEAFF. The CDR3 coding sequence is TGTGCCAGCAGTATCCAGCCGGGGGGCAACACTGAAGCTTTCTTT.

The CDR3 DNA sequence: TGTGCCAGCAGCTTGGGCGCAGGAGGCAATTCACCCCTCCACTTT. It translates to CASSLGAGGNSPLHF. This rearrangement joins TRBV5-4 to TRBJ1-6; D remains unclear. Germline V lookup: CDR1 SGHNT, CDR2 YYREEE (reference sequence). There are 15 residues in the CDR3. V lost 0 bases to trimming and J lost 7 bases, with 11 bases between them.

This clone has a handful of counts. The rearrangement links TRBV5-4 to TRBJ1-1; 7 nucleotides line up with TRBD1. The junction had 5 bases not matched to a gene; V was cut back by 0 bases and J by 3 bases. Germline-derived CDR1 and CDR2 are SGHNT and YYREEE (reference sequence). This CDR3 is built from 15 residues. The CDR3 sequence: CASSLGGGLDTEAFF. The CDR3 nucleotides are TGTGCCAGCAGCTTGGGAGGGGGCTTGGACACTGAAGCTTTCTTT.

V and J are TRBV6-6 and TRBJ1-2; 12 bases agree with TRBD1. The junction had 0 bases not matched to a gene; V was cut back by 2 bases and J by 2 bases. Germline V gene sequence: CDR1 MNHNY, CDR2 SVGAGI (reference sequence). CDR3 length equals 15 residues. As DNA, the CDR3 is TGTGCCAGCAGTTACGGGACAGGGGGCAACTATGGCTACACCTTC. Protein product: CASSYGTGGNYGYTF.

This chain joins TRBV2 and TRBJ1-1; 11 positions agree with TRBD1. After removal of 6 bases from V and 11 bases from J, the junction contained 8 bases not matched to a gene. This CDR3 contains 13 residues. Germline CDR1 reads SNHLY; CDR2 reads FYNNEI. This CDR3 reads CASRAGQGAIAFF. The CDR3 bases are TGTGCCAGCAGGGCTGGACAGGGGGCGATTGCTTTCTTT.

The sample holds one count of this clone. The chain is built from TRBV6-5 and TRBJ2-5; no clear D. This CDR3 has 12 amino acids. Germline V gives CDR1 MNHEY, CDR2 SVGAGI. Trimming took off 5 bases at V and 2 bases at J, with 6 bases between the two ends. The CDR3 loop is CASSRLQETQYF. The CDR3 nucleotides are TGTGCCAGCAGTCGACTTCAAGAGACCCAGTACTTC.

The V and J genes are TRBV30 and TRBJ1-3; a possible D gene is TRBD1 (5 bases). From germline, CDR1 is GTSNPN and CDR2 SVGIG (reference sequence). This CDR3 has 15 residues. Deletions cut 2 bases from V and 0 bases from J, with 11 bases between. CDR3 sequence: CAWSIGQGSGNTIYF. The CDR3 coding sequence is TGTGCCTGGAGTATAGGCCAGGGCTCTGGAAACACCATATATTTT.

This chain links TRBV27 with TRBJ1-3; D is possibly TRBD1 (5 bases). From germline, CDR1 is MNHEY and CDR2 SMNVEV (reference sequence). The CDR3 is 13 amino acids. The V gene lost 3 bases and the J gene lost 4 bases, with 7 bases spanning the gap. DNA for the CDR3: TGTGCCAGCAGTTTTAGGGGCGGAAACACCATATATTTT. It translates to CASSFRGGNTIYF.

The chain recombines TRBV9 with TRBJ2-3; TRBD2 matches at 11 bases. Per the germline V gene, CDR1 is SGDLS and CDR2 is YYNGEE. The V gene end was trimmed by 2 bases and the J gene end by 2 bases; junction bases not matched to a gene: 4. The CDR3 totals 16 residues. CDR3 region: CASSVGTSGPTDTQYF. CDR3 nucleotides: TGTGCCAGCAGCGTGGGGACTAGCGGCCCCACAGATACGCAGTATTTT.

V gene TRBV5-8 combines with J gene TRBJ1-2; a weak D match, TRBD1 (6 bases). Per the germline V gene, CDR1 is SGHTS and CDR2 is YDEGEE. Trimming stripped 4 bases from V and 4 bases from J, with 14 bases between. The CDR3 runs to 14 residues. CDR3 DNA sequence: TGTGCCAGCAGCCCTCTAGCAGGGGTCTATGGCTACACCTTC. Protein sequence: CASSPLAGVYGYTF.

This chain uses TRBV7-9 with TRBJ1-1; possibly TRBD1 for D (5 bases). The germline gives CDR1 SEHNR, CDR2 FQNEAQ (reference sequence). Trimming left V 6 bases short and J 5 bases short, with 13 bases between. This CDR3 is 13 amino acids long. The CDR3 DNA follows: TGTGCCAGCAGTCGCGACGGGGGGACTGAAGCTTTCTTT. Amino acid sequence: CASSRDGGTEAFF.

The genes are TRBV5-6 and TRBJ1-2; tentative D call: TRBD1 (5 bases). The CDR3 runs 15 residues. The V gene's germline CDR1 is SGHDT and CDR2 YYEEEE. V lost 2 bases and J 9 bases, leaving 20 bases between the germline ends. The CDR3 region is CASSFQGRVPRSYTF. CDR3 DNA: TGTGCCAGCAGCTTTCAGGGCAGGGTCCCCAGGAGCTACACCTTC.

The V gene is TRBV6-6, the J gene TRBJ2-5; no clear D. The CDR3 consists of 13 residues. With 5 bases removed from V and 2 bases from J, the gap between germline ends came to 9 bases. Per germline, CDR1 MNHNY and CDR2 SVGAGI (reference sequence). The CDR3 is CASSPDMQETQYF. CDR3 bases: TGTGCCAGCAGTCCTGACATGCAAGAGACCCAGTACTTC.

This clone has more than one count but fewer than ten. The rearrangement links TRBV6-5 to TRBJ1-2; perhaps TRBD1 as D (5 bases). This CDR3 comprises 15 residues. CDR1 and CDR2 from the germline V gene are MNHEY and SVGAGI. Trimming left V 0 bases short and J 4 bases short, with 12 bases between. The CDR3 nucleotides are TGTGCCAGCAGTTACTCGCGCCAGGGCGGCTATGGCTACACCTTC. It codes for CASSYSRQGGYGYTF.

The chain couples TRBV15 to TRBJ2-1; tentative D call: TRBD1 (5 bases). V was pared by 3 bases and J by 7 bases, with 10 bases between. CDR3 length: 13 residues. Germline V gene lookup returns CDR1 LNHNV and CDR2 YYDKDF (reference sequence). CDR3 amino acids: CATSRGPNNEQFF. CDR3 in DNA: TGTGCCACCAGCAGGGGGCCTAATAATGAGCAGTTCTTC.

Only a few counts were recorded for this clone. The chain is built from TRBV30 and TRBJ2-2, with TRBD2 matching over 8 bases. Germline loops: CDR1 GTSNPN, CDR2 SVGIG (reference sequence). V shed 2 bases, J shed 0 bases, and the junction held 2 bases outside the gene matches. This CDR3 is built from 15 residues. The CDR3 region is CAWSSGGANTGELFF. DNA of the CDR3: TGTGCCTGGAGTAGCGGGGGAGCGAACACCGGGGAGCTGTTTTTT.

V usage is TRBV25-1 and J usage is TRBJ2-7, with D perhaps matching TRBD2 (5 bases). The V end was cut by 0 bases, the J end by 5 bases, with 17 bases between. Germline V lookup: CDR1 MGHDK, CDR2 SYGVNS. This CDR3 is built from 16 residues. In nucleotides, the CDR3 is TGTGCCAGCAGTGAATACTACGGGATCTCCAGCCACGAGCAGTACTTC. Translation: CASSEYYGISSHEQYF.

The CDR3 spells CASSHDRGTGELFF. CDR3 nucleotide sequence: TGTGCCAGCAGCCACGACAGGGGCACCGGGGAGCTGTTTTTT. This chain joins TRBV7-2 and TRBJ2-2; 8 nucleotides align to TRBD1. The CDR3 length is 14 residues. The germline V gene encodes CDR1 SGHTA and CDR2 FQGNSA. Trimming cost V 5 bases and J 4 bases; bases outside gene matches: 3.

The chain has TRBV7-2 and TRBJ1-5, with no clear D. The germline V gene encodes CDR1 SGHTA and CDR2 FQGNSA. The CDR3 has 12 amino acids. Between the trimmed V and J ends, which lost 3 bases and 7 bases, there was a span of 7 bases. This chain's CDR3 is CASSFDMQPQHF. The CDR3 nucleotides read TGTGCCAGCAGCTTTGACATGCAGCCCCAGCATTTT.

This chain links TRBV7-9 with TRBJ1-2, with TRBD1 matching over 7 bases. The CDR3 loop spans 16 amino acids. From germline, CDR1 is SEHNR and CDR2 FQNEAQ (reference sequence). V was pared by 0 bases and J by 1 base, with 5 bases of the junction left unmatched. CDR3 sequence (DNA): TGTGCCAGCAGCTTAGCGGGGACAGACCGTAACTATGGCTACACCTTC. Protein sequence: CASSLAGTDRNYGYTF.

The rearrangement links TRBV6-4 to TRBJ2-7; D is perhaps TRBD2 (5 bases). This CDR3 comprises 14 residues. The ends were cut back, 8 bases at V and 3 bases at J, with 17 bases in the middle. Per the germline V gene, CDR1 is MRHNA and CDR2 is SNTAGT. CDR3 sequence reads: CASSGGPALYEQYF. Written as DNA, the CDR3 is TGTGCCAGCTCAGGAGGACCAGCCCTCTACGAGCAGTACTTC.

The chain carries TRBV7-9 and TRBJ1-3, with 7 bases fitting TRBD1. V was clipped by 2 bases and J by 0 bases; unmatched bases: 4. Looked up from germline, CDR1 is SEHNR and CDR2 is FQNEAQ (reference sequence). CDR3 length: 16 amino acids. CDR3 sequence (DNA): TGTGCCAGCAGCTTAAAGGGGGCCCTCTCTGGAAACACCATATATTTT. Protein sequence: CASSLKGALSGNTIYF.

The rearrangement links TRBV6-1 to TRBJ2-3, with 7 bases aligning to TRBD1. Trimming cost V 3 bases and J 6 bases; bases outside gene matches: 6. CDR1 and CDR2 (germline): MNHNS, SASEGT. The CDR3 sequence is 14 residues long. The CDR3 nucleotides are TGTGCCAGCAGTGAGTCGGGACAGCAGGATACGCAGTATTTT. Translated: CASSESGQQDTQYF.

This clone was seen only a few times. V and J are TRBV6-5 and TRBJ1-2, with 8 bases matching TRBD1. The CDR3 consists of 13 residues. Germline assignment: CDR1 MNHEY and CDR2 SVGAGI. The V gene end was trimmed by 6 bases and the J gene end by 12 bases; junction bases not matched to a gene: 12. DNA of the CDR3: TGTGCCAGCAGCAACGACAGGGGAAGCCGCCACACCTTC. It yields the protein CASSNDRGSRHTF.

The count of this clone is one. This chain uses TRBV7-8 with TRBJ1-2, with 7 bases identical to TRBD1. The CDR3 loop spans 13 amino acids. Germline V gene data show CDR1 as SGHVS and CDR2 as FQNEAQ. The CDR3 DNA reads TGTGTTACAGGGGATTTGTCTAACTATGGCTACACCTTC. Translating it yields CVTGDLSNYGYTF.